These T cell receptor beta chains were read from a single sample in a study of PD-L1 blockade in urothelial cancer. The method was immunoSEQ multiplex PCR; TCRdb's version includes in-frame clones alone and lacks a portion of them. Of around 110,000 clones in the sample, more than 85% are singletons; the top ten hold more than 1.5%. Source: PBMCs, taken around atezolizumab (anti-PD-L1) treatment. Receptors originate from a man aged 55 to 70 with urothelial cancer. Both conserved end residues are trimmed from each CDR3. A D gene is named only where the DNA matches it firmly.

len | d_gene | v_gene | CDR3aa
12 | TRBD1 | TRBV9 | ASSVEQGLAGYT
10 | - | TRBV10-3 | AIRDGESPQH
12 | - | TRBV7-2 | ASSPHSSNQPQH
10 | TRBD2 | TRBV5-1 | ASMGGINEQF
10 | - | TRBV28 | ASSLSDTEAF
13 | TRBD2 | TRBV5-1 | ASSVGTSGEGTQY
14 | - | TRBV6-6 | ASSYLLGGAHREAF
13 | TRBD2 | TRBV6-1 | ASSSFSGRSYEQY
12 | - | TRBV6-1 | ASSQIGQTYGYT
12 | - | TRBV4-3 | ASSQDQGSYGYT
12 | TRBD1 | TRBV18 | ASSPDRVIPEAF
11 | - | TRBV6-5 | ASRDNSGNTIY
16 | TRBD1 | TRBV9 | ASSGLGGGQGATGELF
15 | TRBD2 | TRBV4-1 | ASSQEFSGGFTGELF
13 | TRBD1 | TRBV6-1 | ASWDGQASSYEQY
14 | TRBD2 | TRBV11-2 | ASSNSLAGGPYEQY
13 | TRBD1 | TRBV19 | ASSPTGQAGGEQY
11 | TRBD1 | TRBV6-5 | ASRAGQGGGYT
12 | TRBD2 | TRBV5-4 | ASSFGTSLETQY
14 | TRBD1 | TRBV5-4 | ASSLRTGTLSETQY
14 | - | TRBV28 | ASSRERALGTYEQY
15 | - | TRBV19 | ASSIGLGGASTDTQY
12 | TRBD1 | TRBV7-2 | ASSLAVTGYEQY
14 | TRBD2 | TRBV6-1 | ASSVRTRSGANVLT
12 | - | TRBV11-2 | ASSLEPGVYEQY
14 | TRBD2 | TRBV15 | ATSRGDSGRGHEQY
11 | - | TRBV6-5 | ASSLQGREKLF
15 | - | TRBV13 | ASSRQVSFTSNTEAF
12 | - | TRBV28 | ASSERGRSNEQF
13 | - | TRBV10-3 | AISESAGKIYEQY
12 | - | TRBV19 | ASSIGGSIETQY
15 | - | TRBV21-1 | ASSKVWSGSSNQPQH
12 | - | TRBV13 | ASSFRRDQETQY
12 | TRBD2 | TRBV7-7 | ASSPTSGGYEQY
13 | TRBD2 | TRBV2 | ASSVSGGTQETQY
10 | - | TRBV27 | ASSFGGGEQY
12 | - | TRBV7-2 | ASTLGGLNTEAF
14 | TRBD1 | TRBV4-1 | ASSQDWTGGADTQY
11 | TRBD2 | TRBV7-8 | ASSPGTSGVRH
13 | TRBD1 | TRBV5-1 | ASSLGTGRTGELF
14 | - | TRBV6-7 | ASSYSGTLNTDTQY
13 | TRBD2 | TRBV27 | ASSMGLAGWETQY
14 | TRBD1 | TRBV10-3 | AISESLGQGPQPQH
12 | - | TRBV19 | ASSIGPVSYEQY
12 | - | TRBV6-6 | ASSPADSNQPQH
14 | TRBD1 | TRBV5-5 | ASSLGTGLSNQPQH
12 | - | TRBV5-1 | ASSLQDSYNEQF
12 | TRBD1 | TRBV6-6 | ACRSGTANQPQH
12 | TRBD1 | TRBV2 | ASRSGTVNQPQH
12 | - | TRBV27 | ASSPLDALETQY